This T cell receptor (beta chain) comes out of a study of T cells in Graves' hyperthyroidism and ophthalmopathy (dated 2019 in TCRdb). For the study in its entirety: Peripheral blood was collected at initial diagnosis, before any treatment. TCR V-J signatures able to tell the groups apart were searched for in a discovery cohort of 90 to 100 patients, of whom around 43 had Graves' ophthalmopathy and 57 had stable Graves' hyperthyroidism. For training and testing, the roughly 100 patients in the discovery cohort were randomly divided in a 7:3 ratio. In addition, the study compared T-cell repertoires in thyroid tissue and in blood from five to seven Graves' hyperthyroidism patients. Whether ophthalmopathy could be predicted prospectively was tested in an independent validation cohort made up of roughly 20 hyperthyroidism patients plus 17 patients who later progressed to ophthalmopathy. TCR Vbeta CDR3 sequencing of around 130 peripheral blood samples (under 45 ophthalmopathy, 70 to 85 hyperthyroidism and some 17 progressor patients) is reported in the paper. After sampling, hyperthyroidism patients received methimazole starting at 30 mg daily, and ophthalmopathy patients received high-dose intravenous methylprednisolone. What the research found in general, with its limitations: In validation, the model predicted progression to ophthalmopathy a median of about 6 months before onset, with approximately 68% sensitivity and more than 72% specificity. No statistical method was used to set the sample size in advance, and investigators knew the group allocation. Most expanded thyroid clonotypes (frequency above 0.001) were also detected in blood, suggesting blood repertoires may reflect thyroid immune responses. Ophthalmopathy was separated from stable hyperthyroidism by a 13 V-J signature model, with around 88% sensitivity and about 81% specificity obtained in cross-validation and 80%/75% obtained in testing.

Between the V and J ends, shortened by 4 bases and 6 bases respectively, the junction contains 13 bases. CDR1 and CDR2 are drawn from the germline V gene: SGDLS, YYNGEE. There are 13 amino acids in the CDR3, from cysteine to phenylalanine inclusive. The read is trimmed to its CDR3 DNA, 39 bases read in frame from base 1. The TCR beta CDR3 regions were amplified from RNA transcripts. A first-round RT-PCR of the TCR CDR3 used the HTBI primer set with the Qiagen OneStep RT-PCR kit. Libraries were constructed in a second round of multiplex PCR, after which size selection and purification were performed. Libraries were sequenced paired-end with 100 bp reads on an Illumina HiSeq2000. In the paper's pipeline: SOAPnuke was used to process the raw data, throwing out any read that contained adapters or uncalled bases, had a mean Phred below 15, or lacked an exact constant-primer or identifier match. COPE v1.2.5 was used to merge the high-quality paired reads, and each unique nucleotide sequence was defined as a clonotype. MiTCR v1.1 was used to align the clonotypes against IMGT TRBV, TRBD and TRBJ reference segments. Only V-J combinations with frequency above 0.0001, covering 99.2% of repertoires, were analysed. The TCS score was defined as F50 (clonal expansion) divided by E x V (chaos), with BLOSUM62-based TCRdist calculated between CDR3 peptides within each V-J. Welch's t-statistics and random forest reduced roughly 500 V-J features to roughly 13, which were used in a naive Bayes classifier (R e1071). The Morisita-Horn index was used to measure how similar the thyroid and blood repertoires were. TCRdb reanalyzed the raw reads on its own, using fastp at Q25 for trimming and MiXCR for clone calling, and kept in-frame beta chains. Every distinct CDR3 protein forms one entry, paired with its most common genes and DNA. TCRdb, rather than the study authors, made the V and J calls. The sample table records roughly 800,000 distinct CDR3 sequences; about two fifths of these occur just once. The ten largest clones take up about 8.9% of the sample.

Graves' hyperthyroidism was defined as stable when no progression to ophthalmopathy occurred over 18 months of follow-up. Hyperthyroidism patients were newly diagnosed, with disease duration under 2 months, and aged 18 to 65 years. Exclusion was applied to patients with uncontrolled infections, other autoimmune diseases, pregnancy or lactation. Clinical symptoms, serum thyroxine and TRAb, thyroid ultrasound, and orbital computed tomography formed the basis for the diagnoses. PBMCs were isolated from about 9.2 ml of fresh peripheral blood by Ficoll-Paque density gradient centrifugation. Total RNA was extracted with Trizol reagent, and quality was checked on an Agilent 2100 Bioanalyzer. Note on this clonotype: The antigen this receptor binds is unknown. No qualities accompany the bases; no much larger clone lies one base away.

This chain joins TRBV9 to TRBJ1-1, with the D gene not clear enough to name. The sample comprised blood. This TCR was recovered from a man between 18 and 29 years old with Graves' hyperthyroidism. The CDR3 region: CASSSPEAAEAFF. The DNA sequence reads TGTGCCAGCAGCAGCCCCGAGGCAGCTGAAGCTTTCTTT.